The 2 T cell receptor beta chains presented below share a single source sample, sequenced in a study of cytomegalovirus exposure and HLA in healthy donors. PCR amplification relied on 60 Vbeta primers (plus 13 Jbeta primers). Clones were sequenced by immunoSEQ multiplex PCR, and TCRdb holds only the in-frame ones, with some missing. This sample contains approximately 100,000 clones. Sequencing was carried out using PBMCs. Receptor source: a man aged 50 to 60 in good health and CMV-seropositive.

The chain uses TRBV6-6 and TRBJ2-3; 9 positions agree with TRBD1. The germline gives CDR1 MNHNY, CDR2 SVGAGI (reference sequence). The CDR3 is made up of 16 amino acids. Germline trimming cut 6 bases from V and 4 bases from J; bases unmatched to any gene: 11. The CDR3 DNA reads as TGTGCCAGCAGACCCCCCGGGACAGGGTTTTCAGATACGCAGTATTTT. Translation gives CASRPPGTGFSDTQYF.

V and J are TRBV4-2 and TRBJ2-2, with a possible D match to TRBD2 (5 bases). Deletions cut 0 bases from V and 1 base from J, with 12 bases between. There are 17 residues in the CDR3. CDR1 and CDR2 from the germline V gene are LGHNA and YNFKEQ. CDR3 bases: TGTGCCAGCAGCCAAGATCTGACCAGCGGGAACACCGGGGAGCTGTTTTTT. It encodes CASSQDLTSGNTGELFF.